This TCR beta chain emerged from a study of cytomegalovirus exposure and HLA in healthy donors. Regarding the study as a whole: A prior analysis recorded that most TCR beta V segments were productive about 90% or about 30% of the time.

While unrecorded immune exposures were likely, the donors were nominally healthy when sampled. Amplification used 60 Vbeta primers and 13 Jbeta primers. This table comes from immunoSEQ multiplex PCR, and its TCRdb copy is limited to in-frame clones, with some not included. Across roughly 200,000 clones, the top ten clones capture less than 6.5% of the sample. Comment on this clone: Its antigen is not identified.

V lost 0 bases and J lost 4; bases outside the gene matches: 8. The CDR3 runs to 16 residues. The germline gives CDR1 MGHRA, CDR2 YSYEKL. The gene calls are TRBV4-1 and TRBJ1-2; 7 nucleotides line up with TRBD1. The clonotype was recovered from a man aged 30 to 45 in good health and CMV-seronegative. Material: PBMCs. CDR3 DNA sequence: TGCGCCAGCAGCCAAGAGGGCGACAGGGACTTCTATGGCTACACCTTC. This translates into CASSQEGDRDFYGYTF.